This T cell receptor beta chain was found in a study of cytomegalovirus exposure and HLA in healthy donors. For the study at large: Per a later analysis, the roughly 680 first-cohort and 120 validation repertoires shared one platform.

TCRdb's copy holds only in-frame clones and misses some; the assay was immunoSEQ multiplex PCR. Here the sample spans some 77,000 clones, 90% to 95% being singletons. V lost 0 bases to trimming and J lost 2 bases, with 13 bases between them. The CDR3 covers 16 residues. In germline, CDR1 is KGHSH, CDR2 LQKENI. Remarks on this clone: Its antigen is not identified.

Whole-study results and caveats: The study put around 180 TCR beta chains on its list as cytomegalovirus-associated. Reports showed the classifier diagnosing cytomegalovirus status with high specificity and sensitivity.

The donors were part of the approximately 130-subject validation cohort, which stood apart from the roughly 680-subject first cohort. V usage is TRBV18 and J usage is TRBJ2-5; D might be TRBD1 (5 bases). Sample: PBMCs. The receptor comes from a man aged 18 to 30 in good health and CMV-seropositive. CDR3 protein: CASSPPGRDGQETQYF. For the CDR3, the DNA is TGTGCCAGCTCACCACCGGGCAGGGATGGTCAAGAGACCCAGTACTTC. The full variable domain, its missing parts supplied by reference TRBV18 and TRBJ2-5, is NAGVMQNPRHLVRRRGQEARLRCSPMKGHSHVYWYRQLPEEGLKFMVYLQKENIIDESGMPKERFSAEFPKEGPSILRIQQVVRGDSAAYFCASSPPGRDGQETQYFGPGTRLLVL.